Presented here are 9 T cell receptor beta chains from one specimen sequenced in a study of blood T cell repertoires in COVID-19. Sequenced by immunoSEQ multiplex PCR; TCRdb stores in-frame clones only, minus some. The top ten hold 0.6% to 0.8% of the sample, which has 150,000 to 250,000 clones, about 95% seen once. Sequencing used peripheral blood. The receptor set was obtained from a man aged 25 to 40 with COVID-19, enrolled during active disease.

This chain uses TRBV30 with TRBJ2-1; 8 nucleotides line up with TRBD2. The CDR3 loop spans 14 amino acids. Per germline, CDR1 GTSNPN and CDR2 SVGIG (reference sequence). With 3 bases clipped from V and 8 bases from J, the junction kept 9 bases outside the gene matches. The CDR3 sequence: CAWSTGGGMDEQFF. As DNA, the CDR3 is TGTGCCTGGAGCACCGGGGGGGGGATGGATGAGCAGTTCTTC. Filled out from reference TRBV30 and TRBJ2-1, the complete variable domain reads SQTIHQWPATLVQPVGSPLSLECTVEGTSNPNLYWYRQAAGRGLQLLFYSVGIGQISSEVPQNLSASRPQDRQFILSSKKLLLSDSGFYLCAWSTGGGMDEQFFGPGTRLTVL.

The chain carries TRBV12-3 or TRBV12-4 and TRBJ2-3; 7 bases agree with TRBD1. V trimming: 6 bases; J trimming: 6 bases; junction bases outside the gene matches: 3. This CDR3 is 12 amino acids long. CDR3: CASRMDRDTQYF. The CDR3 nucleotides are TGTGCCAGCAGAATGGACAGGGATACGCAGTATTTT.

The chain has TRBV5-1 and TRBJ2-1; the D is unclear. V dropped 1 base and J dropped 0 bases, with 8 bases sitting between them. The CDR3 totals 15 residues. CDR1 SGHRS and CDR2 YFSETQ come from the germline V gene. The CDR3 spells CASSLSGSSYNEQFF. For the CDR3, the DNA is TGCGCCAGCAGCTTGTCAGGTAGCTCCTACAATGAGCAGTTCTTC.

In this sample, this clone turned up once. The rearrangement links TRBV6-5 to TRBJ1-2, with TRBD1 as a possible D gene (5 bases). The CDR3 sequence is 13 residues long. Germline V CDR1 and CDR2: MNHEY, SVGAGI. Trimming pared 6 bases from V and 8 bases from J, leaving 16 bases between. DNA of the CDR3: TGTGCCAGCAGAACCCGGGGGGTTCAGGGCTACACCTTC. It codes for CASRTRGVQGYTF.

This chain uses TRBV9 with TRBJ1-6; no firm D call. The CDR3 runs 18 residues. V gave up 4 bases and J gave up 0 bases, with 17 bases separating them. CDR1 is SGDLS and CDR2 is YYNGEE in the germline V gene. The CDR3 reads CASSPRQRLNSYNSPLHF. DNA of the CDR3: TGTGCCAGCAGCCCGAGGCAGCGCCTGAACTCCTATAATTCACCCCTCCACTTT.

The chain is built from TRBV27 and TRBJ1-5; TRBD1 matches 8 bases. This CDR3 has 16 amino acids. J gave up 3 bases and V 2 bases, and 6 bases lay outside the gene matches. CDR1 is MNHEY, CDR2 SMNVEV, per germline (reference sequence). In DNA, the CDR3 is TGTGCCAGCAGTTTAATTGGACAGGGTGACAATCAGCCCCAGCATTTT. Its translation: CASSLIGQGDNQPQHF.

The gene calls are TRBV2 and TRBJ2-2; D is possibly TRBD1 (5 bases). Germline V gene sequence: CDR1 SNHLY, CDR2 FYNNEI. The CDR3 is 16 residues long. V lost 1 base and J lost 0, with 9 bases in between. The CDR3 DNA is TGTGCCAGCAGTGAAGGGGGCTTCGCGAACACCGGGGAGCTGTTTTTT. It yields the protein CASSEGGFANTGELFF.

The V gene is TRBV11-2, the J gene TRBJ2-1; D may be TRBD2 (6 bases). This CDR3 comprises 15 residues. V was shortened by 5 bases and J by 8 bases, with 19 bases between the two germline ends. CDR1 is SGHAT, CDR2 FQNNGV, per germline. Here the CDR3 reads CASSDRDPGVYEQFF. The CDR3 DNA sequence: TGTGCCAGCAGCGACCGGGACCCGGGGGTCTATGAGCAGTTCTTC.

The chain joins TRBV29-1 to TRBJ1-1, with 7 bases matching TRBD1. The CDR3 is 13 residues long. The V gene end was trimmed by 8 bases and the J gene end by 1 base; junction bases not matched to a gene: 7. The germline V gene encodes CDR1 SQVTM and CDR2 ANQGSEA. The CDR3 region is CSTHGTANTEAFF. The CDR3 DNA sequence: TGCAGCACGCACGGGACAGCGAACACTGAAGCTTTCTTT.